A single sample is the source of the 3 T cell receptor beta chains below, sequenced in a study of cytomegalovirus exposure and HLA in healthy donors. Generated by immunoSEQ multiplex PCR, the TCRdb table keeps only in-frame clones and is missing some. The sample lists 130,000 to 150,000 clones, about 90% occurring once. The sequencing sample was made of PBMCs. All receptors come from a woman younger than 30 in good health and CMV-seropositive.

This clone was recorded only once. The gene calls are TRBV9 and TRBJ2-3, with 7 bases aligning to TRBD2. Germline CDR1 reads SGDLS; CDR2 reads YYNGEE. After removal of 3 bases from V and 1 base from J, the junction contained 5 bases not matched to a gene. This CDR3 is built from 15 residues. CDR3 residues: CASSDSGLGTDTQYF. In nucleotides, the CDR3 is TGTGCCAGCAGCGATAGCGGGCTCGGCACAGATACGCAGTATTTT.

This clone came up many times. The genes are TRBV28 and TRBJ2-7; 7 nucleotides match TRBD1. The CDR3 length is 16 residues. Trimming took 7 bases from V and 2 from J; bases not matched to a gene: 14. Germline V gene sequence: CDR1 MDHEN, CDR2 SYDVKM. The CDR3 reads CASTSYVRQGPYEQYF. The CDR3 nucleotides are TGTGCCAGCACCAGTTACGTGCGACAGGGTCCCTACGAGCAGTACTTC.

In this sample, this clone turned up once. The chain carries TRBV6-1 and TRBJ1-5, with D unclear. Trimming pared 8 bases from V and 7 bases from J, leaving 9 bases between. This CDR3 spans 11 amino acids. Germline assignment: CDR1 MNHNS and CDR2 SASEGT. The DNA for the CDR3 is TGTGCCAGCCGTATAGAGCAGCCCCAGCATTTT. Its protein product is CASRIEQPQHF.